These T cell receptor beta chains were read from a single sample in a study of PD-1 and CTLA-4 blockade in melanoma. The table came from immunoSEQ multiplex PCR; TCRdb's copy has only in-frame clones and leaves some out. This sample carries tens of thousands of clones, 80% to 95% of them seen once, and the ten largest clones take roughly 9%. Sequences were derived from CD8+ T cells from peripheral blood, sampled from a patient given anti-PD-1 treatment. Receptor source: a human donor with melanoma. CDR3s include the opening cysteine and the closing phenylalanine or tryptophan. A D gene is named only where the DNA matches it firmly. Some rows mark clone size as missing; the rest say once, few, many or name a class of expanded clone.

D	J	V	size	CDR3	DNA
-	TRBJ2-5	TRBV3-1/TRBV3-2	-	CASSLSEGGETQYF	TGTGCCAGCAGCCTCAGCGAGGGTGGGGAGACCCAGTACTTC
-	TRBJ1-1	TRBV6-1	-	CASSEVNFMNTEAFF	TGTGCCAGCAGTGAAGTGAATTTCATGAACACTGAAGCTTTCTTT
TRBD2	TRBJ2-1	TRBV29-1	once	CSVAGLAGEGAYNEQFF	TGCAGCGTTGCGGGACTAGCGGGAGAGGGGGCCTACAATGAGCAGTTCTTC
-	TRBJ1-1	TRBV25-1	-	CASSELGREAFF	TGTGCCAGCAGTGAATTGGGGAGAGAAGCTTTCTTT
TRBD2	TRBJ2-1	TRBV7-8	-	CASSRSGVASWDEQFF	TGTGCCAGCAGTAGGAGCGGGGTCGCCTCTTGGGATGAGCAGTTCTTC
-	TRBJ2-2	TRBV5-4	-	CASSFRGSGELFF	TGTGCCAGCAGCTTTCGGGGGAGCGGGGAGCTGTTTTTT
-	TRBJ1-5	TRBV5-1	once	CASSFGGVGQPQHF	TGCGCCAGCAGCTTCGGGGGGGTCGGCCAGCCCCAGCATTTT
-	TRBJ1-3	TRBV10-3	-	CAISEGGTPFSGNTIYF	TGTGCCATCAGTGAAGGGGGTACTCCCTTCTCTGGAAACACCATATATTTT
-	TRBJ1-1	TRBV7-2	-	CASRLTGNTEAFF	TGTGCCAGCAGGTTGACAGGGAACACTGAAGCTTTCTTT
-	TRBJ1-1	TRBV5-1	-	CASSVPPNTEAFF	TGCGCCAGCAGCGTACCGCCGAACACTGAAGCTTTCTTT
-	TRBJ1-6	TRBV4-2	-	CASRVDGNSPLHF	TGTGCCAGCAGAGTAGATGGGAATTCACCCCTCCACTTT
-	TRBJ1-6	TRBV6-1	-	CASSEGSYNSPLHF	TGTGCCAGCAGTGAGGGCTCCTATAATTCACCCCTCCACTTT
-	TRBJ1-3	TRBV6-4	-	CASTLRTGNTIYF	TGTGCCAGCACCCTTAGGACTGGAAACACCATATATTTT
TRBD1	TRBJ1-5	TRBV6-2/TRBV6-3	-	CASSPDRDGDQPQHF	TGTGCCAGCAGCCCCGACAGGGACGGCGATCAGCCCCAGCATTTT
TRBD1	TRBJ1-3	TRBV30	-	CAWRAGTGPENTIYF	TGTGCCTGGAGGGCCGGGACAGGGCCTGAAAACACCATATATTTT
TRBD2	TRBJ2-7	TRBV19	few	CASSTLAGLDEQYF	TGTGCCAGTAGTACCTTAGCGGGGTTGGACGAGCAGTACTTC
-	TRBJ2-3	TRBV18	-	CASSPPSVGTDTQYF	TGTGCCAGCTCACCCCCTTCAGTAGGCACAGATACGCAGTATTTT
TRBD1	TRBJ1-5	TRBV27	-	CASGLQGAPNQPQHF	TGTGCCAGCGGGTTACAGGGGGCACCGAATCAGCCCCAGCATTTT
-	TRBJ2-7	TRBV28	-	CASSFSGERAYEQYF	TGTGCCAGCAGTTTTTCAGGGGAGAGGGCCTACGAGCAGTACTTC
TRBD1	TRBJ1-4	TRBV7-9	few	CASSATGIGEKLFF	TGTGCCAGCAGCGCGACAGGGATTGGGGAAAAACTGTTTTTT
-	TRBJ1-1	TRBV7-3	once	CASSLIGGGATEAFF	TGTGCCAGCAGCTTAATTGGAGGCGGCGCCACTGAAGCTTTCTTT
TRBD1	TRBJ2-7	TRBV11-2	-	CASSLFSGGGYEQYF	TGTGCCAGCAGCTTATTTTCAGGGGGCGGGTACGAGCAGTACTTC
-	TRBJ2-3	TRBV5-6	-	CASSFGQGSFTDTQYF	TGTGCCAGCAGCTTTGGTCAGGGATCGTTCACAGATACGCAGTATTTT
TRBD2	TRBJ2-7	TRBV28	once	CASSLERGSSYEQYF	TGTGCCAGCAGTTTAGAGCGGGGGAGCTCCTACGAGCAGTACTTC
-	TRBJ1-4	TRBV28	-	CASSQLDSSPGKLFF	TGTGCCAGCAGCCAATTGGACAGTTCACCGGGAAAACTGTTTTTT
-	TRBJ2-3	TRBV30	-	CAWSDTDTQYF	TGTGCCTGGAGCGACACAGATACGCAGTATTTT
-	TRBJ2-1	TRBV5-4	-	CASSGSQGLEQFF	TGTGCCAGCAGCGGATCCCAGGGCTTGGAGCAGTTCTTC
TRBD2	TRBJ2-1	TRBV7-2	-	CASSSAGTSDHEQFF	TGTGCCAGCAGCAGTGCCGGGACTAGCGACCATGAGCAGTTCTTC
TRBD2	TRBJ2-2	TRBV4-2	-	CASSQERTSGNTGELFF	TGTGCCAGCAGCCAAGAAAGGACTAGCGGGAACACCGGGGAGCTGTTTTTT
-	TRBJ1-2	TRBV2	-	CASSAAGWGKGYTF	TGTGCCAGCAGTGCGGCAGGGTGGGGTAAGGGCTACACCTTC
-	TRBJ2-5	TRBV5-4	-	CASSLDRQETQYF	TGTGCCAGCAGCTTGGACAGGCAAGAGACCCAGTACTTC
TRBD2	TRBJ2-1	TRBV28	-	CASSKYAGEGNEQFF	TGTGCCAGCAGTAAGTACGCGGGAGAGGGCAATGAGCAGTTCTTC
TRBD1	TRBJ1-5	TRBV15	-	CATSRFGQGGQPQHF	TGTGCCACCAGCAGATTTGGACAGGGTGGTCAGCCCCAGCATTTT
TRBD2	TRBJ2-3	TRBV2	-	CASGLAGGQDTQYF	TGTGCCAGCGGACTAGCGGGGGGGCAAGATACGCAGTATTTT
TRBD1	TRBJ1-5	TRBV2	-	CASSGQGYSNQPQHF	TGTGCCAGCAGTGGACAGGGCTATAGCAATCAGCCCCAGCATTTT